These T cell receptor beta chains were read from a single sample in a study of T cell responses to AZD1222 COVID-19 vaccine. Here immunoSEQ multiplex PCR was the method, and the copy in TCRdb shows in-frame clones only, minus some. This table holds about 78,000 clones, just over 90% found once. Sequencing used peripheral blood, obtained 28 days after the second AZD1222 dose. The receptors originated from an adult who received the AZD1222 COVID-19 vaccine. CDR3s include the opening cysteine and the closing phenylalanine or tryptophan. A D gene is named only where the DNA matches it firmly. Clone size is given for some rows only: seen once, a few or many times, or a class if the clone is expanded.

v_call: TRBV28; j_call: TRBJ1-2; d_call: -; clone_size: -; cdr3_aa: CASSLGVDQGTFYGYTF
v_call: TRBV6-2/TRBV6-3; j_call: TRBJ1-5; d_call: -; clone_size: -; cdr3_aa: CASSYSNRGPRGDQPQHF
v_call: TRBV6-2/TRBV6-3; j_call: TRBJ2-1; d_call: TRBD1; clone_size: once; cdr3_aa: CASSGDRDVWNEQFF
v_call: TRBV4-2; j_call: TRBJ1-2; d_call: TRBD1; clone_size: -; cdr3_aa: CASSQESRGRLGYTF
v_call: TRBV5-4; j_call: TRBJ2-5; d_call: -; clone_size: -; cdr3_aa: CASSLEETQYF
v_call: TRBV5-1; j_call: TRBJ2-7; d_call: -; clone_size: -; cdr3_aa: CASSGTVTSYEQYF
v_call: TRBV27; j_call: TRBJ2-3; d_call: -; clone_size: -; cdr3_aa: CASSLRGTDTQYF
v_call: TRBV18; j_call: TRBJ1-4; d_call: -; clone_size: -; cdr3_aa: CASSPQPAGGNEKLFF
v_call: TRBV5-1; j_call: TRBJ1-2; d_call: TRBD1; clone_size: -; cdr3_aa: CASSLDRGDYTF
v_call: TRBV2; j_call: TRBJ1-1; d_call: -; clone_size: -; cdr3_aa: CASNRQRGATEAFF
v_call: TRBV5-6; j_call: TRBJ2-2; d_call: -; clone_size: -; cdr3_aa: CASSTPLTGELFF
v_call: TRBV2; j_call: TRBJ2-4; d_call: TRBD1; clone_size: -; cdr3_aa: CASSNGQGEINIQYF
v_call: TRBV7-6; j_call: TRBJ1-2; d_call: -; clone_size: -; cdr3_aa: CASSLSSRVLEYGYTF
v_call: TRBV29-1; j_call: TRBJ1-1; d_call: -; clone_size: -; cdr3_aa: CSVGDGTNTEAFF
v_call: TRBV6-6; j_call: TRBJ1-6; d_call: -; clone_size: -; cdr3_aa: CASTMGANSPLHF
v_call: TRBV7-2; j_call: TRBJ1-1; d_call: -; clone_size: -; cdr3_aa: CASSLDSGLVAEAFF
v_call: TRBV6-5; j_call: TRBJ2-4; d_call: TRBD1; clone_size: -; cdr3_aa: CASISGGEAKNIQYF
v_call: TRBV29-1; j_call: TRBJ2-3; d_call: -; clone_size: -; cdr3_aa: CSATRGDRTDTQYF
v_call: TRBV10-1; j_call: TRBJ1-4; d_call: -; clone_size: -; cdr3_aa: CASSDVPRRGNEKLFF
v_call: TRBV7-9; j_call: TRBJ1-5; d_call: -; clone_size: -; cdr3_aa: CASNNREGSNQPQHF
v_call: TRBV5-1; j_call: TRBJ2-3; d_call: -; clone_size: -; cdr3_aa: CASSPAAPTDTQYF
v_call: TRBV13; j_call: TRBJ2-3; d_call: TRBD2; clone_size: once; cdr3_aa: CASSEGLGLYRTDTQYF
v_call: TRBV7-2; j_call: TRBJ1-2; d_call: -; clone_size: once; cdr3_aa: CASNSPLRDYGYTF
v_call: TRBV5-4; j_call: TRBJ2-5; d_call: TRBD2; clone_size: -; cdr3_aa: CASSPRTSEETQYF
v_call: TRBV9; j_call: TRBJ2-7; d_call: -; clone_size: many; cdr3_aa: CASSLERLGLIEQYF
v_call: TRBV4-3; j_call: TRBJ2-7; d_call: -; clone_size: -; cdr3_aa: CASSQREGGGEQYF
v_call: TRBV3-1/TRBV3-2; j_call: TRBJ1-1; d_call: -; clone_size: -; cdr3_aa: CASSQDTDPWRTEAFF
v_call: TRBV18; j_call: TRBJ1-6; d_call: -; clone_size: -; cdr3_aa: CASSVNWAPYENSPLHF
v_call: TRBV7-9; j_call: TRBJ2-3; d_call: -; clone_size: -; cdr3_aa: CASSSLTQTQYF
v_call: TRBV18; j_call: TRBJ1-2; d_call: TRBD1; clone_size: -; cdr3_aa: CASSRGQGEVLGYTF
v_call: TRBV9; j_call: TRBJ1-1; d_call: TRBD1; clone_size: -; cdr3_aa: CASSQDRVDTEAFF
v_call: TRBV28; j_call: TRBJ1-5; d_call: -; clone_size: -; cdr3_aa: CASSSPGQPQHF
v_call: TRBV2; j_call: TRBJ2-3; d_call: TRBD2; clone_size: once; cdr3_aa: CASRKSGGTSGRDTQYF
v_call: TRBV2; j_call: TRBJ1-4; d_call: -; clone_size: -; cdr3_aa: CASSEIGNNEKLFF
v_call: TRBV2; j_call: TRBJ1-1; d_call: -; clone_size: -; cdr3_aa: CASSDGQGNTEAFF
v_call: TRBV5-1; j_call: TRBJ1-5; d_call: -; clone_size: -; cdr3_aa: CASSLGGNYGQPQHF
v_call: TRBV7-9; j_call: TRBJ1-6; d_call: -; clone_size: -; cdr3_aa: CASSLDGNSPLHF
v_call: TRBV29-1; j_call: TRBJ1-2; d_call: TRBD1; clone_size: -; cdr3_aa: CSAGDRGYGYTF
v_call: TRBV19; j_call: TRBJ1-3; d_call: -; clone_size: -; cdr3_aa: CASSPGSGNTIYF
v_call: TRBV7-2; j_call: TRBJ1-3; d_call: -; clone_size: -; cdr3_aa: CASSLVTGVSGNTIYF
v_call: TRBV3-1/TRBV3-2; j_call: TRBJ2-1; d_call: TRBD2; clone_size: -; cdr3_aa: CASSDRGLAGAGNEQFF
v_call: TRBV5-1; j_call: TRBJ1-2; d_call: TRBD1; clone_size: -; cdr3_aa: CASSSGTGGNGYTF
v_call: TRBV11-1; j_call: TRBJ2-7; d_call: -; clone_size: -; cdr3_aa: CASSFGGLVDEQYF
v_call: TRBV18; j_call: TRBJ1-6; d_call: -; clone_size: once; cdr3_aa: CASSRGPPQNSPLHF
v_call: TRBV2; j_call: TRBJ2-3; d_call: -; clone_size: -; cdr3_aa: CASSPLQGDTDTQYF
v_call: TRBV7-9; j_call: TRBJ1-1; d_call: -; clone_size: -; cdr3_aa: CASSLSWTEAFF
v_call: TRBV5-1; j_call: TRBJ1-1; d_call: -; clone_size: once; cdr3_aa: CASSSLTANTEAFF
v_call: TRBV9; j_call: TRBJ1-4; d_call: TRBD1; clone_size: -; cdr3_aa: CASSPLGQEAEKLFF
v_call: TRBV14; j_call: TRBJ1-5; d_call: -; clone_size: -; cdr3_aa: CASSQGDGDQPQHF
v_call: TRBV11-3; j_call: TRBJ2-7; d_call: -; clone_size: -; cdr3_aa: CASARTGLPYEQYF
v_call: TRBV12-3/TRBV12-4; j_call: TRBJ1-5; d_call: -; clone_size: -; cdr3_aa: CASSLGSNQPQHF
v_call: TRBV5-8; j_call: TRBJ1-4; d_call: TRBD1; clone_size: -; cdr3_aa: CASSPGQGESSFEKLFF
v_call: TRBV7-9; j_call: TRBJ2-2; d_call: -; clone_size: -; cdr3_aa: CASSRLGGRNTGELFF
v_call: TRBV10-3; j_call: TRBJ2-2; d_call: -; clone_size: -; cdr3_aa: CAISEFAEKNTGELFF
v_call: TRBV4-2; j_call: TRBJ2-4; d_call: -; clone_size: -; cdr3_aa: CASSQGIAKNIQYF
v_call: TRBV6-5; j_call: TRBJ1-1; d_call: TRBD1; clone_size: once; cdr3_aa: CASADREASEAFF
v_call: TRBV7-6; j_call: TRBJ1-6; d_call: -; clone_size: -; cdr3_aa: CASSLEGTVYNSPLHF
v_call: TRBV6-5; j_call: TRBJ2-3; d_call: -; clone_size: -; cdr3_aa: CASRPSGLGDTQYF